The present T cell receptor beta chain was sequenced within a study of regulatory T cells in long-lasting Graves disease. The V gene lost 2 bases and the J gene lost 0 bases, with 7 bases spanning the gap. The CDR3 is made up of 14 amino acids. Germline V lookup: CDR1 SNHLY, CDR2 FYNNEI. Arm-PCR of CDR3 regions and iRepertoire HTBI primers were the basis on which TCR beta libraries were built. MiXCR was run by TCRdb on the multiplex PCR reads, yielding one entry per CDR3 protein. The sample carries approximately 470,000 distinct CDR3 sequences, 20% recorded once. This clonotype was detected only a few times. Time point specified: persistent/refractory GD, antithyroid drugs over 5 years with positive TRAb. RNA isolated from PBMCs was used to make the TCR library.

The chain couples TRBV2 to TRBJ1-1; D gene unclear. This receptor was obtained from a female donor with Graves disease. The input for sequencing was peripheral blood mononuclear cells (PBMCs), taken when the disease was refractory, from a patient treated with antithyroid drugs. The CDR3 sequence is CASSEHVMNTEAFF. In DNA form, the CDR3 reads TGTGCCAGCAGTGAACACGTTATGAACACTGAAGCTTTCTTT.